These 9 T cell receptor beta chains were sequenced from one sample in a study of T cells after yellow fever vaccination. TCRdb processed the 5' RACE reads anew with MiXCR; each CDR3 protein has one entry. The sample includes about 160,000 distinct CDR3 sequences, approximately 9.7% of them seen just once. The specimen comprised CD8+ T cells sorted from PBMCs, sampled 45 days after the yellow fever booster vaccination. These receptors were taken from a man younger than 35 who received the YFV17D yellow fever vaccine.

The CDR3 loop is CASSMRSRGHRNEKLFF. CDR3 coding DNA: TGTGCCAGTAGTATGAGATCAAGGGGACACCGGAATGAAAAACTGTTTTTT. The chain carries TRBV19 and TRBJ1-4; TRBD1 might be the D (6 bases). Germline loops: CDR1 LNHDA, CDR2 SQIVND (reference sequence). The CDR3 totals 17 residues. The V end lost 3 bases, the J end lost 5 bases, and 19 bases lay between the germline ends.

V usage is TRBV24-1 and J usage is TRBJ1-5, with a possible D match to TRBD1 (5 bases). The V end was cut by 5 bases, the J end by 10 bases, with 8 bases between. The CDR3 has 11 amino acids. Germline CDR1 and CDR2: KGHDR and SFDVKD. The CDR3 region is CATSAGGPQHF. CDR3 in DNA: TGTGCCACCAGTGCTGGGGGTCCCCAGCATTTT.

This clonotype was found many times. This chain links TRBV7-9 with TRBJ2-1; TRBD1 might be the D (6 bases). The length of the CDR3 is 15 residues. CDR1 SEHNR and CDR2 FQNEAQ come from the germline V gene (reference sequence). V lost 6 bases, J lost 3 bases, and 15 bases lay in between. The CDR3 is CASSSGDSVYNEQFF. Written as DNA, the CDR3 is TGTGCCAGCAGTTCAGGGGATTCAGTCTACAATGAGCAGTTCTTC.

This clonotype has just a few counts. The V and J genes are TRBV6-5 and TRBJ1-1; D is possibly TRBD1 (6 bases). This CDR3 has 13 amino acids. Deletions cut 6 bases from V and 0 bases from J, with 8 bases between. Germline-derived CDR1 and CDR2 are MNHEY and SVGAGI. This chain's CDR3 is CASRTGLNTEAFF. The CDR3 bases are TGTGCCAGCAGGACAGGCTTGAACACTGAAGCTTTCTTT.

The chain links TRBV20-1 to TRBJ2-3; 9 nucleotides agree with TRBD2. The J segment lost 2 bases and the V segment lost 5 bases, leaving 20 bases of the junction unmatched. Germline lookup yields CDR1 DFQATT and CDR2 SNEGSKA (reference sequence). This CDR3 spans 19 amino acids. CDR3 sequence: CSAPDPRGSGGPFTDTQYF. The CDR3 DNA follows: TGCAGTGCTCCTGACCCTCGGGGTAGCGGGGGTCCTTTCACAGATACGCAGTATTTT.

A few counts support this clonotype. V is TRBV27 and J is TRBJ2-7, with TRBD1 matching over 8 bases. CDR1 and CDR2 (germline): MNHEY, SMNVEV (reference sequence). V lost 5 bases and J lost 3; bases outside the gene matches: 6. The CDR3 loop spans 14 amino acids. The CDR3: CASSRNTGGYEQYF. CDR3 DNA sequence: TGTGCCAGCAGTCGAAATACAGGGGGCTACGAGCAGTACTTC.

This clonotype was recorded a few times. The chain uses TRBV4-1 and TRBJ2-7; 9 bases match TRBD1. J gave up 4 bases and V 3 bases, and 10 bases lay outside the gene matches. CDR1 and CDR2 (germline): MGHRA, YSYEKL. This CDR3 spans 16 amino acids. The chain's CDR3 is CASSHKTGTGLYEQYF. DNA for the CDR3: TGCGCCAGCAGCCACAAGACCGGGACAGGGTTATACGAGCAGTACTTC.

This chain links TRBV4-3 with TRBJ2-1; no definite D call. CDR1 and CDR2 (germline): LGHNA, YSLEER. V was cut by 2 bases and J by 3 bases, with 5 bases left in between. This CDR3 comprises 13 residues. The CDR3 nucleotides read TGCGCCAGCAGCCAATACGGCTACAATGAGCAGTTCTTC. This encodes CASSQYGYNEQFF.

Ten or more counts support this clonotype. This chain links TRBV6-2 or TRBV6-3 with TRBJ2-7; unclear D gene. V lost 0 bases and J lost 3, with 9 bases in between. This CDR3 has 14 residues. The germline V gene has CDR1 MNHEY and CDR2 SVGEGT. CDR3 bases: TGTGCCAGCAGTTACTCCTCATGGGACTACGAGCAGTACGTC. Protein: CASSYSSWDYEQYV.